These T cell receptor beta chains were read from a single sample in a study of regulatory and conventional T cells in RAG deficiency. Sequencing used immunoSEQ multiplex PCR; TCRdb keeps in-frame clones, though not all of them. The profile shows about 6,100 clones, around 92% of them singletons. The sequenced sample was CD8+ T cells sorted from blood. The source of these receptors is a human donor with RAG deficiency presenting as severe combined immunodeficiency. Each CDR3 is given with its conserved first and last residue. Each record gives: V gene, D gene, CDR3 protein. A D gene is named only where the DNA matches it firmly.

v_call: TRBV14
d_call: NA
cdr3_aa: CASSQQDKKETQYF

v_call: TRBV9
d_call: NA
cdr3_aa: CASSVGTANTGELFF

v_call: TRBV28
d_call: NA
cdr3_aa: CASSHGEAFF

v_call: TRBV7-6
d_call: NA
cdr3_aa: CASSLIGESGELFF

v_call: TRBV11-2
d_call: NA
cdr3_aa: CASSFGGAYEQYF

v_call: TRBV12-5
d_call: NA
cdr3_aa: CASGLSRYSNQPQHF

v_call: TRBV27
d_call: TRBD1
cdr3_aa: CASSFSGGSGELFF

v_call: TRBV7-6
d_call: NA
cdr3_aa: CASSLGPGADTQYF

v_call: TRBV9
d_call: NA
cdr3_aa: CASSAGGTDTQYF

v_call: TRBV14
d_call: NA
cdr3_aa: CASSPFILGETQYF

v_call: TRBV7-6
d_call: TRBD1
cdr3_aa: CASSPGTGGAGQYF

v_call: TRBV5-1
d_call: NA
cdr3_aa: CASSPDDSANYGYTF

v_call: TRBV7-2
d_call: TRBD2
cdr3_aa: CASSLGGSFYEQYF

v_call: TRBV9
d_call: NA
cdr3_aa: CASSVEAGHFTDTQYF

v_call: TRBV27
d_call: NA
cdr3_aa: CASRAIDQETQYF

v_call: TRBV7-2
d_call: NA
cdr3_aa: CASSSGSTYEQYF

v_call: TRBV11-2
d_call: TRBD2
cdr3_aa: CASSLDPGLAHIQYF

v_call: TRBV6-6
d_call: NA
cdr3_aa: CASSYGPGELFF

v_call: TRBV7-9
d_call: TRBD1
cdr3_aa: CASSWGDRGNTGELFF

v_call: TRBV27
d_call: NA
cdr3_aa: CASSWREQYF

v_call: TRBV4-3
d_call: NA
cdr3_aa: CASSQVFGAKPPEAFF

v_call: TRBV6-6
d_call: NA
cdr3_aa: CASSYRAEQYF

v_call: TRBV4-3
d_call: TRBD1
cdr3_aa: CASSQGQGGELFF

v_call: TRBV10-3
d_call: NA
cdr3_aa: CAISETPESDQPQHF

v_call: TRBV7-9
d_call: NA
cdr3_aa: CASSFSISYNEQFF

v_call: TRBV5-1
d_call: NA
cdr3_aa: CASSLVGEETQYF

v_call: TRBV28
d_call: TRBD1
cdr3_aa: CASSLWTGWETQYF

v_call: TRBV5-6
d_call: TRBD1
cdr3_aa: CASSLRDRGPHEQYF

v_call: TRBV5-1
d_call: NA
cdr3_aa: CASSLDSADLDTGELFF

v_call: TRBV9
d_call: NA
cdr3_aa: CASSAGSEQFF